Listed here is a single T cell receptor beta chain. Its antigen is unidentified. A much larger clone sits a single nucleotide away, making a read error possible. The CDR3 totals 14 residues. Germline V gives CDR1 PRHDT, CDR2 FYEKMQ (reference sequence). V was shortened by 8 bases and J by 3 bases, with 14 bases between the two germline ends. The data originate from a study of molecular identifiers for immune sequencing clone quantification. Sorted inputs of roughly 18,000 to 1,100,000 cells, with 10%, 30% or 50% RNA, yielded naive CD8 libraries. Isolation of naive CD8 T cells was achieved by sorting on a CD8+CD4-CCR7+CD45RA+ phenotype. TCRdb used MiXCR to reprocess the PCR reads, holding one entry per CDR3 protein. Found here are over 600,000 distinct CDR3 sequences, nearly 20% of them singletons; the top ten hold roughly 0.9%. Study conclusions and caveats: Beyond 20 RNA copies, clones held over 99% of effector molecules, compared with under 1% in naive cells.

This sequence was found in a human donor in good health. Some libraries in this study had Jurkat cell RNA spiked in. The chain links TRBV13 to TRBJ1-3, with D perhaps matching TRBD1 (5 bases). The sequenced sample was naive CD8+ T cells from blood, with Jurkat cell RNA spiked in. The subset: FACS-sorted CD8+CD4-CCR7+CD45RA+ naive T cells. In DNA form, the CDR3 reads TGTGCCAGCCGGGGCGGAGGGTTTGGAAACACCATATATTTT. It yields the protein CASRGGGFGNTIYF.